These 20 T cell receptor beta chains were all obtained from the same sample, sequenced in a study of cytomegalovirus exposure and HLA in healthy donors. It was with 60 Vbeta and 13 Jbeta primers that the PCR ran. Using immunoSEQ multiplex PCR, the repertoire was profiled, and TCRdb retains in-frame clones only, with some absent. The repertoire has roughly 140,000 clones, around 79% of them found once; the top ten carry 3.5%. Sequencing input: PBMCs. The source of these receptors is a human donor in good health.

The chain recombines TRBV5-4 with TRBJ2-5; 14 nucleotides align to TRBD2. Germline assignment: CDR1 SGHNT and CDR2 YYREEE (reference sequence). J was trimmed by 4 bases and V by 4 bases; bases with no gene match: 9. The CDR3 spans 17 residues. The CDR3, as DNA: TGTGCCAGCAGCGTACTCGGGACTAGCGGGAGAACAGAGACCCAGTACTTC. It yields the protein CASSVLGTSGRTETQYF.

J is TRBJ2-2 and V is TRBV7-9, with TRBD2 matching over 13 bases. Germline trimming cut 4 bases from V and 2 bases from J; bases unmatched to any gene: 7. The CDR3 contains 18 residues. Germline CDR1 is SEHNR and CDR2 is FQNEAQ (reference sequence). The CDR3 spells CASSSRRLAGGNTGELFF. The DNA of the CDR3 is TGTGCCAGCAGCTCCCGAAGACTAGCGGGAGGAAACACCGGGGAGCTGTTTTTT.

This clone occurred once. This chain connects TRBV5-1 to TRBJ2-7, with D possibly matching TRBD2 (5 bases). The CDR3 totals 15 residues. CDR1 is SGHRS and CDR2 is YFSETQ in the germline V gene. Trimming left V 0 bases short and J 5 bases short, with 15 bases between. Written as DNA, the CDR3 is TGCGCCAGCAGCTTGGAAGGGCCCGGGGTCGACGAGCAGTACTTC. It yields the protein CASSLEGPGVDEQYF.

The chain combines TRBV14 with TRBJ1-2, with TRBD1 identical over 7 bases. V gave up 1 base and J gave up 3 bases; unmatched junction bases: 2. This CDR3 spans 14 amino acids. Germline V lookup: CDR1 SGHDN, CDR2 FVKESK. CDR3 nucleotide sequence: TGTGCCAGCAGCCAAGGTCAGGGGGACTATGGCTACACCTTC. Protein product: CASSQGQGDYGYTF.

V is TRBV10-1 and J is TRBJ2-5; D not certain. V lost 3 bases and J lost 2, with 10 bases in between. The CDR3 totals 14 residues. CDR1 is WNHNN and CDR2 is SYGVQD in the germline V gene (reference sequence). The CDR3, as DNA: TGCGCCAGCAGTGATTCGGGTGAACAAGAGACCCAGTACTTC. The encoded protein is CASSDSGEQETQYF.

The chain employs TRBV6-1 and TRBJ2-4; possible D gene TRBD2, 6 bases. Germline V gives CDR1 MNHNS, CDR2 SASEGT. The CDR3 length is 15 residues. Trimming left V 6 bases short and J 0 bases short, with 12 bases between. CDR3 protein: CASRYGGVAKNIQYF. The CDR3, as DNA: TGTGCCAGCAGGTACGGGGGAGTAGCCAAAAACATTCAGTACTTC.

The gene calls are TRBV6-4 and TRBJ2-3; D is perhaps TRBD2 (7 bases). The germline V gene encodes CDR1 MRHNA and CDR2 SNTAGT. V lost 4 bases, J lost 2 bases, and 10 bases lay in between. The length of the CDR3 is 14 residues. The CDR3 is CASSGGGVTDTQYF. As DNA, the CDR3 is TGTGCCAGCAGTGGAGGGGGGGTCACAGATACGCAGTATTTT.

The chain joins TRBV25-1 to TRBJ2-5, with 11 bases lining up with TRBD2. V trimming: 1 base; J trimming: 5 bases; junction bases outside the gene matches: 9. CDR3 size: 17 residues. Per the germline V gene, CDR1 is MGHDK and CDR2 is SYGVNS. The chain's CDR3 is CASSELTSGDLSETQYF. DNA of the CDR3: TGTGCCAGCAGTGAATTGACTAGCGGGGATCTCTCGGAGACCCAGTACTTC.

The chain has TRBV5-1 and TRBJ2-7, with D hard to call. The CDR3 extends over 15 amino acids. Germline V CDR1 and CDR2: SGHRS, YFSETQ. Deletions cut 4 bases from V and 0 bases from J, with 14 bases between. The CDR3 sequence is CASSLYGSSSYEQYF. CDR3 sequence (DNA): TGCGCCAGCAGCCTTTACGGGTCAAGCTCCTACGAGCAGTACTTC.

This clone has just a few counts. This chain links TRBV5-4 with TRBJ1-6, with D possibly TRBD1 on 5 matching bases. Looked up from germline, CDR1 is SGHNT and CDR2 is YYREEE (reference sequence). The CDR3 runs to 16 residues. V lost 0 bases to trimming and J lost 6 bases, with 13 bases between them. CDR3 in DNA: TGTGCCAGCAGCTTGGAGCCTCGGACAAGTAATTCACCCCTCCACTTT. Its protein product is CASSLEPRTSNSPLHF.

The chain uses TRBV18 and TRBJ2-2, with D maybe TRBD1 (6 bases). CDR1 and CDR2 from the germline V gene are KGHSH and LQKENI. The CDR3 spans 14 residues. V was clipped by 2 bases and J by 8 bases, with 12 bases between them. This CDR3 reads CASSPTGQQGELFF. The CDR3 DNA follows: TGTGCCAGCTCACCAACGGGACAACAGGGGGAGCTGTTTTTT.

The CDR3 DNA sequence: TGTGCCAGCAGCTTCGCCGGGGGTGAGCAGTTCTTC. Amino acid sequence: CASSFAGGEQFF. The chain employs TRBV7-8 and TRBJ2-1; tentatively, D is TRBD2 (6 bases). V dropped 3 bases and J dropped 9 bases, with 9 bases sitting between them. The V gene's germline CDR1 is SGHVS and CDR2 FQNEAQ. CDR3 length: 12 residues.

About this clone: Other DNA sequences in this specimen translate into the identical CDR3. The chain links TRBV7-9 to TRBJ2-2; unclear D gene. CDR3 length: 14 residues. Germline-derived CDR1 and CDR2 are SEHNR and FQNEAQ (reference sequence). Trimming took off 1 base at V and 1 base at J, with 4 bases between the two ends. The CDR3 region is CASSLGGNTGELFF. CDR3 sequence (DNA): TGTGCCAGCAGCTTAGGAGGGAACACCGGGGAGCTGTTTTTT.

This sequence joins TRBV29-1 and TRBJ1-2; D is perhaps TRBD1 (5 bases). This CDR3 region has 14 residues. Germline V CDR1 and CDR2: SQVTM, ANQGSEA. Trimming stripped 3 bases from V and 5 bases from J, with 16 bases between. CDR3 loop: CSVEEGTGRYGYTF. The CDR3 DNA reads as TGCAGCGTTGAGGAGGGCACAGGACGGTATGGCTACACCTTC.

The gene calls are TRBV7-9 and TRBJ1-1; the D is unclear. Trimming left V 5 bases short and J 6 bases short, with 25 bases between. CDR1 SEHNR and CDR2 FQNEAQ come from the germline V gene (reference sequence). This CDR3 has 17 residues. CDR3 sequence: CASSRGGWEPWAAEAFF. The CDR3 nucleotides are TGTGCCAGCAGCCGGGGAGGGTGGGAACCTTGGGCGGCTGAAGCTTTCTTT.

V usage is TRBV7-2 and J usage is TRBJ2-7, with a tentative D call TRBD1 (5 bases). Deletions cut 0 bases from V and 2 bases from J, with 8 bases between. The CDR3 is 14 amino acids. CDR1 SGHTA and CDR2 FQGNSA come from the germline V gene. CDR3 sequence: CASSLAPGPYEQYF. In nucleotides, the CDR3 is TGTGCCAGCAGCTTAGCACCAGGGCCCTACGAGCAGTACTTC.

The chain is built from TRBV19 and TRBJ2-1, with 8 nucleotides matching TRBD2. V shed 8 bases and J 4 bases; nucleotides not matched to a gene: 7. The germline gives CDR1 LNHDA, CDR2 SQIVND (reference sequence). The CDR3 covers 14 residues. CDR3 in DNA: TGTGCCAGTGCCACCGGACTAGCATACAATGAGCAGTTCTTC. Translating gives CASATGLAYNEQFF.

The V call is TRBV6-6, the J call TRBJ2-7; the D gene is possibly TRBD1 (6 bases). Between the trimmed V and J ends, which lost 2 bases and 5 bases, there was a span of 10 bases. The CDR3 has 13 residues. Germline V lookup: CDR1 MNHNY, CDR2 SVGAGI (reference sequence). As DNA, the CDR3 is TGTGCCAGCAGTTACAAGGGGGACGACGAGCAGTACTTC. Translation: CASSYKGDDEQYF.

The gene calls are TRBV2 and TRBJ2-7; D gene unclear. Trimming took off 8 bases at V and 2 bases at J, with 4 bases between the two ends. The V gene's germline CDR1 is SNHLY and CDR2 FYNNEI. This CDR3 is built from 10 residues. Here the CDR3 reads CASGTYEQYF. CDR3 bases: TGTGCCAGCGGCACCTACGAGCAGTACTTC. The full variable domain, with the rest looked up from reference TRBV2 and TRBJ2-7, is EPEVTQTPSHQVTQMGQEVILRCVPISNHLYFYWYRQILGQKVEFLVSFYNNEISEKSEIFDDQFSVERPDGSNFTLKIRSTKLEDSAMYFCASGTYEQYFGPGTRLTVT.

The J gene is TRBJ2-7, the V gene TRBV5-1, with 9 bases matching TRBD1. Trimming took 2 bases from V and 6 from J; bases not matched to a gene: 6. Germline V CDR1 and CDR2: SGHRS, YFSETQ. This CDR3 is built from 14 residues. This CDR3 reads CASSLGQGIGEQYF. CDR3 DNA sequence: TGCGCCAGCAGCTTAGGACAGGGGATCGGCGAGCAGTACTTC.